This T cell receptor (beta chain) is drawn from a study of CXCR3-negative and CXCR3-positive naive CD8 T cells. Overall study findings and caveats: Expression of CXCR3 was partially reduced after cryopreservation, and fresh PBMCs were used in most assays.

Concerning this clonotype itself: What it binds is unknown.

There are 16 residues in the CDR3. In preparing the TRB cDNA libraries, 5' RACE with UMI labels was used. TCRdb reanalyzed the 5' RACE reads, giving one entry per CDR3 protein sequence and no DNA. In total, the table holds 43,000 or so distinct CDR3 sequences. Sequenced input: memory CD8+ T cells from blood. The receptor's source is a human donor in good health. Some clones in this sample may be carry-over from other donors' samples. V and J are TRBV12-3 or TRBV12-4 and TRBJ2-7; the TCRdb D gene call, TRBD1, has no DNA to confirm it. This chain's CDR3 is CASSWGQAGGDYEQYF.